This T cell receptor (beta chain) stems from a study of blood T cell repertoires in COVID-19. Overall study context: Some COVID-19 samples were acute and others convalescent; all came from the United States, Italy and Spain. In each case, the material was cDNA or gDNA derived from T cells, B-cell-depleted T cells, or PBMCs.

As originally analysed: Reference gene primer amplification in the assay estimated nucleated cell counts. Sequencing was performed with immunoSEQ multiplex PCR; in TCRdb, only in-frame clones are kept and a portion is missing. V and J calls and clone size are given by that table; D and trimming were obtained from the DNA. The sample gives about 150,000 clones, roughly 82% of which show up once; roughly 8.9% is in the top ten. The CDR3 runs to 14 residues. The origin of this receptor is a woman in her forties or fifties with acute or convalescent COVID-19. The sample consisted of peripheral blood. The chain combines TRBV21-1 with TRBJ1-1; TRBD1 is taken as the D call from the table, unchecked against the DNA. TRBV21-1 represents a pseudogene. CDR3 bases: TGTGCCAGCAGCGCGCAGGGGGTTCGCACTGAAGCTTTCTTT. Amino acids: CASSAQGVRTEAFF.